This TCR beta chain was obtained from a study of T cell changes during pregnancy in multiple sclerosis. Germline V CDR1 and CDR2: SGHVS, FNYEAQ. The CDR3 covers 18 residues. With V trimmed by 5 bases and J by 7 bases, 19 bases remained unmatched. Clones were sequenced by immunoSEQ multiplex PCR, and TCRdb holds only the in-frame ones, with some missing. Of 70,000 to 95,000 clones listed, roughly 91% are singletons. The chain is built from TRBV7-6 and TRBJ2-2; 7 nucleotides agree with TRBD2. Sequencing used peripheral blood, obtained after pregnancy. The receptor's source is a female donor in good health, enrolled as a control in a pregnancy study. The DNA of the CDR3 is TGTGCCAGCAGCCTCCCCCGAGCGGGGCCTGAGAAGGGCGGGGAGCTGTTTTTT. Translating gives CASSLPRAGPEKGGELFF.